The TCR beta chain under discussion was sequenced for a study of radiation and T cells in renal cell carcinoma. From germline, CDR1 is MNHEY and CDR2 SVGAGI. V shed 6 bases and J shed 4 bases, with 12 bases lying between them. The length of the CDR3 is 13 residues. The time point was: blood 4 weeks post-SBRT, at nephrectomy. Treatment indicated: 15 Gy SBRT to primary tumor, nephrectomy 4 weeks later. Using immunoSEQ multiplex PCR, the repertoire was profiled, and TCRdb retains in-frame clones only, with some absent. The repertoire holds approximately 31,000 clones, with roughly 80% as singletons. This specimen consisted of blood, obtained from a patient whose treatment included radiotherapy and nephrectomy. V is TRBV6-5 and J is TRBJ2-5; D is possibly TRBD2 (6 bases). The receptor's source is a man between 60 and 75 years old with renal cell carcinoma. The CDR3 loop is CASRRGGTETQYF. The CDR3 DNA is TGTGCCAGCAGAAGAGGAGGGACAGAGACCCAGTACTTC.